This is a list of T cell receptor beta chains from one sample in a study of long-term antiretroviral therapy in people with HIV. TCRdb keeps only in-frame clones here, not all; method: immunoSEQ multiplex PCR. The sample yields about 24,000 clones, 65% to 90% seen once. The material sequenced was unsorted PBMCs, taken 3 years after starting antiretroviral therapy. The receptors stem from a man in his fifties with HIV. The CDR3 runs from the conserved cysteine through the conserved F or W. The order of the fields is J gene, D gene, V gene, clone size, CDR3 protein, CDR3 DNA. A D gene is named only where the DNA matches it firmly. Only some rows state a clone size, as once, few, many or a class for expanded clones.

J: TRBJ2-1
D: .
V: TRBV19
size: .
CDR3: CASSIEGTALGHEQFF
DNA: TGTGCCAGTAGTATAGAGGGAACGGCACTTGGGCATGAGCAGTTCTTC

J: TRBJ2-1
D: .
V: TRBV11-2
size: .
CDR3: CASSLLDSYNEQFF
DNA: TGTGCCAGCAGCTTATTAGACTCCTACAATGAGCAGTTCTTC

J: TRBJ2-7
D: .
V: TRBV30
size: .
CDR3: CAWSVPGPTAHEQYF
DNA: TGTGCCTGGAGTGTACCGGGGCCCACGGCCCACGAGCAGTACTTC

J: TRBJ1-5
D: .
V: TRBV12-5
size: .
CDR3: CASGLESNQPQHF
DNA: TGTGCTAGTGGTTTGGAAAGCAATCAGCCCCAGCATTTT

J: TRBJ1-1
D: .
V: TRBV2
size: .
CDR3: CASSESRTEAFF
DNA: TGTGCCAGCAGTGAATCCCGGACTGAAGCTTTCTTT

J: TRBJ1-2
D: .
V: TRBV28
size: once
CDR3: CASRLTSYFGRGNYGYTF
DNA: TGTGCCAGCAGGCTGACCTCGTACTTCGGCCGGGGTAACTATGGCTACACCTTC

J: TRBJ2-7
D: TRBD1
V: TRBV7-9
size: .
CDR3: CASSWDRGYEQYF
DNA: TGTGCCAGCAGCTGGGACAGGGGCTACGAGCAGTACTTC

J: TRBJ2-4
D: TRBD1
V: TRBV6-1
size: once
CDR3: CASGGDRGVIQYF
DNA: TGTGCCAGCGGGGGGGACAGGGGAGTCATTCAGTACTTC

J: TRBJ1-5
D: TRBD1
V: TRBV28
size: .
CDR3: CASSLGGGTGEDQPQHF
DNA: TGTGCCAGCAGTTTGGGGGGCGGGACAGGGGAGGATCAGCCCCAGCATTTT

J: TRBJ2-3
D: TRBD2
V: TRBV28
size: .
CDR3: CASSRAGVDTDTQYF
DNA: TGTGCCAGCAGCCGAGCGGGAGTTGACACAGATACGCAGTATTTT

J: TRBJ1-2
D: .
V: TRBV2
size: .
CDR3: CASSYSYGYTF
DNA: TGTGCCAGCAGTTACAGCTATGGCTACACCTTC

J: TRBJ1-1
D: .
V: TRBV29-1
size: .
CDR3: CSAVDHEAFF
DNA: TGCAGCGCTGTTGACCATGAAGCTTTCTTT

J: TRBJ1-5
D: .
V: TRBV6-6
size: .
CDR3: CASRGESGARQPQHF
DNA: TGTGCCAGCAGGGGGGAATCAGGGGCGCGTCAGCCCCAGCATTTT

J: TRBJ2-3
D: .
V: TRBV29-1
size: .
CDR3: CSVAESRGADTQYF
DNA: TGCAGCGTGGCGGAGTCGCGGGGTGCAGATACGCAGTATTTT

J: TRBJ1-2
D: .
V: TRBV6-5
size: few
CDR3: CASSYRRTVSNYGYTF
DNA: TGTGCCAGCAGTTACAGGAGGACAGTATCTAACTATGGCTACACCTTC

J: TRBJ2-3
D: TRBD2
V: TRBV27
size: .
CDR3: CASSLSRGGAGDTQYF
DNA: TGTGCCAGCAGTTTATCGCGGGGGGGGGCGGGAGATACGCAGTATTTT

J: TRBJ1-5
D: .
V: TRBV15
size: .
CDR3: CATSRDVGPQHF
DNA: TGTGCCACCAGCAGAGATGTCGGACCCCAGCATTTT

J: TRBJ1-5
D: TRBD1
V: TRBV2
size: .
CDR3: CASGDSGWRNQPQHF
DNA: TGTGCCAGCGGGGACAGTGGCTGGCGCAATCAGCCCCAGCATTTT

J: TRBJ2-1
D: TRBD2
V: TRBV9
size: once
CDR3: CASGIPHRTSENDNEQFF
DNA: TGTGCCAGCGGAATCCCCCATCGGACTAGCGAGAATGACAATGAGCAGTTCTTC

J: TRBJ2-1
D: .
V: TRBV18
size: .
CDR3: CASSPDFPNEQFF
DNA: TGTGCCAGCTCACCGGACTTCCCGAATGAGCAGTTCTTC

J: TRBJ1-2
D: TRBD1
V: TRBV6-6
size: .
CDR3: CASNQGARNYGYTF
DNA: TGTGCCAGCAATCAGGGGGCGAGGAACTATGGCTACACCTTC

J: TRBJ1-6
D: TRBD1
V: TRBV11-2
size: .
CDR3: CASSFGTGYWSPLHF
DNA: TGTGCCAGCAGCTTCGGGACAGGGTACTGGTCACCCCTCCACTTT

J: TRBJ2-7
D: .
V: TRBV14
size: .
CDR3: CASSQGRFGPYEQYF
DNA: TGTGCCAGCAGCCAAGGGAGGTTTGGCCCCTACGAGCAGTACTTC

J: TRBJ2-7
D: TRBD1
V: TRBV7-9
size: .
CDR3: CASSSSFRRDRESYEQYF
DNA: TGTGCCAGCAGCTCCTCTTTCCGCCGGGACAGGGAATCCTACGAGCAGTACTTC

J: TRBJ2-7
D: TRBD1
V: TRBV4-3
size: .
CDR3: CASSLGWDRVSSYEQYF
DNA: TGCGCCAGCAGCCTGGGGTGGGACAGGGTTAGCTCCTACGAGCAGTACTTC

J: TRBJ2-7
D: TRBD2
V: TRBV2
size: .
CDR3: CASSEAGTSTEQYF
DNA: TGTGCCAGCAGTGAAGCGGGGACTAGCACCGAGCAGTACTTC

J: TRBJ1-3
D: .
V: TRBV5-4
size: once
CDR3: CASSLDMSGNTIYF
DNA: TGTGCCAGCAGCCTAGATATGTCTGGAAACACCATATATTTT

J: TRBJ2-2
D: TRBD1
V: TRBV5-4
size: few
CDR3: CASSRDRTGELFF
DNA: TGTGCCAGCAGCCGGGACAGGACCGGGGAGCTGTTTTTT

J: TRBJ1-4
D: TRBD1
V: TRBV2
size: .
CDR3: CASKPGQGGQKLFF
DNA: TGTGCCAGCAAGCCGGGACAGGGCGGCCAAAAACTGTTTTTT

J: TRBJ1-1
D: .
V: TRBV5-1
size: few
CDR3: CASSSTVNTEAFF
DNA: TGCGCCAGCAGCTCGACGGTGAACACTGAAGCTTTCTTT

J: TRBJ2-3
D: .
V: TRBV2
size: .
CDR3: CASGTLGGLADTQYF
DNA: TGTGCCAGTGGGACCCTTGGGGGGCTCGCAGATACGCAGTATTTT

J: TRBJ2-5
D: .
V: TRBV4-1
size: .
CDR3: CASSQYTLDPQETQYF
DNA: TGCGCCAGCAGCCAATATACCCTGGACCCCCAAGAGACCCAGTACTTC

J: TRBJ1-4
D: TRBD1
V: TRBV7-2
size: .
CDR3: CASSLGSGQGEKLFF
DNA: TGTGCCAGCAGCTTGGGGTCGGGACAGGGGGAAAAACTGTTTTTT

J: TRBJ2-1
D: TRBD2
V: TRBV5-1
size: .
CDR3: CASSPPGSGREEQFF
DNA: TGCGCCAGCAGCCCCCCGGGGAGCGGGAGAGAGGAGCAGTTCTTC

J: TRBJ2-1
D: .
V: TRBV7-9
size: .
CDR3: CASSKNTHNEQFF
DNA: TGTGCCAGCAGCAAAAATACCCACAATGAGCAGTTCTTC

J: TRBJ2-7
D: .
V: TRBV5-1
size: .
CDR3: CASARDGSSYEQYF
DNA: TGCGCCAGCGCGAGGGACGGATCTTCCTACGAGCAGTACTTC

J: TRBJ1-5
D: .
V: TRBV2
size: .
CDR3: CASSTDGGQPQHF
DNA: TGTGCCAGCTCGACCGATGGGGGGCAGCCCCAGCATTTT

J: TRBJ2-1
D: .
V: TRBV30
size: .
CDR3: CASTWRGVRDNEQFF
DNA: TGTGCCTCCACGTGGCGGGGAGTACGGGACAATGAGCAGTTCTTC

J: TRBJ1-5
D: TRBD1
V: TRBV28
size: .
CDR3: CASTAKGFNRGRNQPQHF
DNA: TGTGCCAGCACCGCGAAGGGTTTTAACAGGGGTCGCAATCAGCCCCAGCATTTT

J: TRBJ2-2
D: .
V: TRBV27
size: .
CDR3: CASRSTGWGANTGELFF
DNA: TGTGCCAGCAGAAGTACAGGTTGGGGGGCGAACACCGGGGAGCTGTTTTTT

J: TRBJ1-1
D: .
V: TRBV6-1
size: few
CDR3: CASSEELFTEAFF
DNA: TGTGCCAGCAGTGAAGAGCTGTTTACTGAAGCTTTCTTT

J: TRBJ1-1
D: .
V: TRBV5-1
size: .
CDR3: CASSLLRQPGVTEAFF
DNA: TGCGCCAGCAGCTTACTACGACAACCCGGTGTCACTGAAGCTTTCTTT

J: TRBJ2-7
D: .
V: TRBV5-1
size: .
CDR3: CASSLASTGAPYEQYF
DNA: TGCGCCAGCAGCTTGGCTTCGACAGGCGCCCCCTACGAGCAGTACTTC

J: TRBJ1-4
D: .
V: TRBV19
size: .
CDR3: CASSIGQGEKLFF
DNA: TGTGCCAGTAGTATAGGGCAGGGAGAAAAACTGTTTTTT

J: TRBJ1-1
D: .
V: TRBV4-3
size: .
CDR3: CASSQEGATEAFF
DNA: TGCGCCAGCAGCCAAGAAGGGGCCACTGAAGCTTTCTTT

J: TRBJ2-5
D: TRBD1
V: TRBV7-2
size: .
CDR3: CASSLRSGGLETQYF
DNA: TGTGCCAGCAGCTTAAGGTCAGGGGGCTTGGAGACCCAGTACTTC

J: TRBJ1-1
D: .
V: TRBV19
size: .
CDR3: CASTRSEGTEAFF
DNA: TGTGCCAGTACCCGGTCCGAGGGCACTGAAGCTTTCTTT

J: TRBJ1-3
D: .
V: TRBV11-2
size: .
CDR3: CASSLRGGTASSGNTIYF
DNA: TGTGCCAGCAGCTTACGGGGTGGGACCGCGAGCTCTGGAAACACCATATATTTT

J: TRBJ1-5
D: .
V: TRBV12-5
size: .
CDR3: CASGLGYSNQPQHF
DNA: TGTGCTAGTGGTTTAGGGTACAGTAATCAGCCCCAGCATTTT

J: TRBJ2-1
D: .
V: TRBV9
size: .
CDR3: CASSVAGGGGEQFF
DNA: TGTGCCAGCAGCGTAGCGGGAGGGGGCGGTGAGCAGTTCTTC

J: TRBJ1-6
D: .
V: TRBV7-8
size: .
CDR3: CASSAQRSSPLHF
DNA: TGTGCCAGCAGCGCACAAAGAAGTTCACCCCTCCACTTT

J: TRBJ2-7
D: .
V: TRBV4-3
size: .
CDR3: CASSQDRDGGYEQYF
DNA: TGCGCCAGCAGCCAAGATAGGGACGGGGGCTACGAGCAGTACTTC

J: TRBJ2-5
D: .
V: TRBV29-1
size: .
CDR3: CSVEERYTQETQYF
DNA: TGCAGCGTTGAAGAACGATACACCCAAGAGACCCAGTACTTC

J: TRBJ2-1
D: TRBD1
V: TRBV11-3
size: .
CDR3: CASSSTGVSYNEQFF
DNA: TGTGCCAGCAGCTCTACAGGGGTCTCCTACAATGAGCAGTTCTTC

J: TRBJ1-2
D: .
V: TRBV2
size: few
CDR3: CASSEGMDNGYTF
DNA: TGTGCCAGCAGTGAAGGGATGGACAATGGCTACACCTTC

J: TRBJ1-1
D: .
V: TRBV5-1
size: .
CDR3: CASSLEGLMNTEAFF
DNA: TGCGCCAGCAGCTTGGAAGGTCTAATGAACACTGAAGCTTTCTTT

J: TRBJ1-5
D: .
V: TRBV19
size: .
CDR3: CASTAEGVGNQPQHF
DNA: TGTGCCAGTACTGCGGAGGGGGTTGGCAATCAGCCCCAGCATTTT

J: TRBJ1-3
D: TRBD1
V: TRBV10-3
size: .
CDR3: CATSGTDSGNTIYF
DNA: TGTGCCACCTCCGGGACAGACTCTGGAAACACCATATATTTT

J: TRBJ1-4
D: .
V: TRBV29-1
size: .
CDR3: CSALVVTNEKLFF
DNA: TGCAGCGCTCTCGTCGTAACTAATGAAAAACTGTTTTTT